The clone carrying this T cell receptor (beta chain) has more than one count but fewer than ten. Here immunoSEQ multiplex PCR was the method, and the copy in TCRdb shows in-frame clones only, minus some. The sample records 200,000 or so clones, approximately 80% being singletons. From germline, CDR1 is SGHRS and CDR2 YFSETQ. Trimming took off 4 bases at V and 6 bases at J, with 16 bases between the two ends. This CDR3 has 15 residues. Enrollment of patients from Seattle took place during active infection, with longitudinal follow-up. The sample originates from a study of blood T cell repertoires in COVID-19. Study-level background: Acute and convalescent COVID-19 samples came from the United States, Italy and Spain.

Sample: peripheral blood. This chain links TRBV5-1 with TRBJ2-2; TRBD2 is a possible D gene (6 bases). This receptor was taken from a man in his sixties with COVID-19, enrolled during active disease. The chain's CDR3 is CASSRDWSPSGELFF. The CDR3 coding sequence is TGCGCCAGCAGCCGGGACTGGTCCCCTTCCGGGGAGCTGTTTTTT. Drawing the rest from reference TRBV5-1 and TRBJ2-2, the complete variable domain is KAGVTQTPRYLIKTRGQQVTLSCSPISGHRSVSWYQQTPGQGLQFLFEYFSETQRNKGNFPGRFSGRQFSNSRSEMNVSTLELGDSALYLCASSRDWSPSGELFFGEGSRLTVL.